The rows below give T cell receptor beta chains drawn from one sample of a study of shared clonotypes between healthy human individuals. Profiled with immunoSEQ multiplex PCR; TCRdb holds only in-frame clones, not every one. The sample yields 1.5 million to 2.5 million clones, less than 95% seen once. Sequenced: naive CD8+ T cells sorted from blood. The receptors shown here come from a man younger than 35 in good health. Each CDR3 is given with its conserved first and last residue. Expanded clones are given a class, and other clones once, few, many or no size at all.

clone_size j_call v_call cdr3_aa
few TRBJ1-6 TRBV5-4 CASSLGGSSYNSPLHF
. TRBJ2-3 TRBV2 CASKVSGGGTDTQYF
. TRBJ2-1 TRBV7-9 CASSPGQEYNEQFF
. TRBJ2-5 TRBV30 CAWSVSDREETQYF
. TRBJ2-3 TRBV4-1 CASSPTIDGDTQYF
. TRBJ2-7 TRBV27 CASSPGLAPYEQYF
once TRBJ2-2 TRBV5-4 CASSPWGSGAELFF
. TRBJ1-1 TRBV4-1 CASSQGRGGITEAFF
once TRBJ1-5 TRBV19 CASTPTTEGSNQPQHF
once TRBJ1-2 TRBV6-1 CASSDFGGYGYTF
. TRBJ2-1 TRBV10-3 CAISDPGQGENEQFF
. TRBJ2-1 TRBV7-8 CASSLGPPSYNEQFF
. TRBJ1-1 TRBV11-2 CASSAYGDTEAFF
once TRBJ2-7 TRBV4-3 CASSQFRGGYEQYF
. TRBJ2-3 TRBV19 CASADTYTDTQYF
. TRBJ2-7 TRBV6-5 CASRERVGTYEQYF
once TRBJ2-4 TRBV7-8 CASSLDMAGQAKNIQYF
. TRBJ2-2 TRBV30 CASPTSTGELFF
. TRBJ2-2 TRBV10-3 CAISGGGGTGELFF
. TRBJ2-7 TRBV27 CASSPSTGEVGYEQYF
. TRBJ2-1 TRBV20-1 CSATWNEQFF
. TRBJ2-7 TRBV28 CASSLGTDYEQYF
. TRBJ2-3 TRBV15 CATSRTPSGGLDTQYF
. TRBJ2-7 TRBV7-3 CASSPGQGVSYEQYF
. TRBJ1-5 TRBV27 CASSRQGVYSNQPQHF
. TRBJ2-7 TRBV28 CASSLIGAGRGEQYF
. TRBJ2-1 TRBV6-1 CASLTYADNEQFF
. TRBJ2-5 TRBV19 CASSFWARAGETQYF
. TRBJ2-7 TRBV5-6 CASSFQGGYEQYF
. TRBJ1-1 TRBV9 CASSASGQVTEAFF
. TRBJ2-7 TRBV10-3 CAIEGGGGFYEQYF
. TRBJ2-5 TRBV10-3 CAISEPPTSGKETQYF
. TRBJ1-3 TRBV4-1 CASSQDILNSGNTIYF